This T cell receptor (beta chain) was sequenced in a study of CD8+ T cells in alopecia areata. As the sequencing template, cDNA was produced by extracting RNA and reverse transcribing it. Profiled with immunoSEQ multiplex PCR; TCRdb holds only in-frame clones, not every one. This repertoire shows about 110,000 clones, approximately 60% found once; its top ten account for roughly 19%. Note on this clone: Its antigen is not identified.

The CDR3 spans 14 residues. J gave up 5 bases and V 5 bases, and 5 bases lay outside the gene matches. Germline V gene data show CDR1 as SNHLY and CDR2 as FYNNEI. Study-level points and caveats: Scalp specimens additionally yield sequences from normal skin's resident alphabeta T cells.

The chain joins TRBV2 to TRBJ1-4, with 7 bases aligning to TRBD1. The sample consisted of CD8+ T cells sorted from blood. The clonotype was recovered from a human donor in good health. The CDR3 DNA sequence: TGTGCCAGCAGTTCGGACAGGCCGAATGAAAAACTGTTTTTT. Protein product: CASSSDRPNEKLFF.